Listed below are T cell receptor beta chains from one sample, sequenced in a study of cytomegalovirus exposure and HLA in healthy donors. The protocol was immunoSEQ multiplex PCR, while the TCRdb copy is restricted to in-frame clones and leaves out a portion. In the table there are roughly 150,000 clones, around 80% of which are singletons. The sample was PBMCs. These TCRs come from a middle-aged woman in good health and CMV-seronegative. Both conserved end residues are part of each CDR3. The D gene is left open where the match is weak. Clone size is shown for a subset of rows, as once, few, many or a class of expanded clone.

-	TRBV18	few	TRBJ1-1	CASSRRRDTEAFF	TGTGCCAGCTCGCGCCGCAGGGACACTGAAGCTTTCTTT
TRBD1	TRBV7-2	-	TRBJ1-2	CASSIPGQGAGRNYGYTF	TGTGCCAGCAGCATTCCGGGACAGGGGGCCGGAAGGAACTATGGCTACACCTTC
-	TRBV30	-	TRBJ2-3	CAWSVRKGSVTDTQYF	TGTGCCTGGAGTGTACGCAAGGGGTCAGTCACAGATACGCAGTATTTT
-	TRBV6-1	-	TRBJ2-7	CASSEAPQIYEQYF	TGTGCCAGCAGTGAAGCGCCTCAGATCTACGAGCAGTACTTC
TRBD1	TRBV19	-	TRBJ1-5	CASSALTGGATQPQHF	TGTGCCAGTAGTGCCCTAACAGGGGGCGCTACGCAGCCCCAGCATTTT
TRBD2	TRBV18	-	TRBJ2-1	CASSPRTSDTVSYNEQFF	TGTGCCAGCTCACCACGGACTAGCGACACCGTCTCCTACAATGAGCAGTTCTTC
TRBD1	TRBV7-3	-	TRBJ2-1	CASSSGQVDGEQFF	TGTGCCAGCAGCTCCGGACAGGTGGATGGTGAGCAGTTCTTC
TRBD2	TRBV7-2	-	TRBJ2-7	CASRPRTSGSSYEQYF	TGTGCCAGCAGACCTCGGACTAGCGGGAGCTCCTACGAGCAGTACTTC
TRBD1	TRBV9	-	TRBJ1-2	CASIGTGRGYTF	TGTGCCAGCATCGGGACAGGGAGAGGCTACACCTTC
TRBD1	TRBV19	-	TRBJ1-5	CASSPGTANQPQHF	TGTGCCAGCAGTCCCGGGACAGCAAATCAGCCCCAGCATTTT
TRBD2	TRBV2	-	TRBJ2-3	CASSRTSGLNPTDTQYF	TGTGCCAGCAGTAGGACTAGCGGCCTCAACCCCACAGATACGCAGTATTTT
TRBD2	TRBV27	few	TRBJ2-3	CASRKWDRVAGGPNTQYF	TGTGCCAGCAGGAAGTGGGACCGGGTAGCGGGAGGGCCTAATACGCAGTATTTT
TRBD2	TRBV5-1	-	TRBJ2-7	CASSRGVTSVSYEQYF	TGCGCCAGCAGCCGGGGGGTGACTAGCGTCTCCTACGAGCAGTACTTC
-	TRBV2	-	TRBJ2-7	CASSESYYEQYF	TGTGCCAGCAGTGAGTCCTACTACGAGCAGTACTTC
TRBD1	TRBV5-4	-	TRBJ1-2	CASSLVFGQEDYGYTF	TGTGCCAGCAGCTTGGTTTTTGGACAGGAGGACTATGGCTACACCTTC
-	TRBV6-1	-	TRBJ1-4	CASSEGQGLEKLFF	TGTGCCAGCAGTGAAGGGCAGGGCTTAGAAAAACTGTTTTTT
TRBD2	TRBV7-8	few	TRBJ2-2	CASSSSGRRSTGELFF	TGTGCCAGCAGCTCTAGCGGGAGGCGGAGCACCGGGGAGCTGTTTTTT
TRBD1	TRBV5-1	-	TRBJ2-2	CASSFGTDVRPTGELFF	TGCGCCAGCAGCTTTGGGACAGACGTGCGGCCCACCGGGGAGCTGTTTTTT
-	TRBV5-1	-	TRBJ2-3	CASGEPKADTQYF	TGCGCCAGCGGAGAACCAAAGGCGGATACGCAGTATTTT
TRBD2	TRBV13	-	TRBJ2-1	CASSLLERGEQFF	TGTGCCAGCAGCTTATTAGAGCGGGGTGAGCAGTTCTTC
-	TRBV7-8	-	TRBJ2-6	CASSLRGTGANVLTF	TGTGCCAGCAGCTTACGAGGGACTGGGGCCAACGTCCTGACTTTC
-	TRBV27	-	TRBJ2-5	CASSLRNSETQYF	TGTGCCAGCAGTTTGAGGAATTCAGAGACCCAGTACTTC
-	TRBV11-2	-	TRBJ1-2	CASSFTGDYGYTF	TGTGCCAGCAGCTTCACAGGTGATTATGGCTACACCTTC
-	TRBV5-5	-	TRBJ2-1	CASSLNQEKGRNEQFF	TGTGCCAGCAGCTTGAATCAGGAAAAAGGGAGGAATGAGCAGTTCTTC
-	TRBV30	-	TRBJ1-2	CAWSYPGSYGYTF	TGTGCCTGGAGTTATCCCGGGTCCTATGGCTACACCTTC
TRBD2	TRBV5-4	-	TRBJ2-1	CASSFPSGRVEDEQFF	TGTGCCAGCAGCTTCCCTAGCGGGAGGGTTGAAGATGAGCAGTTCTTC
-	TRBV28	once	TRBJ1-2	CASSSDHGSGYTF	TGTGCCAGCAGTTCTGACCACGGGTCTGGCTACACCTTC
TRBD1	TRBV7-9	few	TRBJ2-3	CASSSDQGAPSTDTQYF	TGTGCCAGCAGCTCAGACCAGGGGGCTCCGAGCACAGATACGCAGTATTTT
TRBD1	TRBV5-1	-	TRBJ1-2	CASSLTGGEFGGYTF	TGCGCCAGCAGCTTGACAGGGGGCGAGTTCGGTGGCTACACCTTC